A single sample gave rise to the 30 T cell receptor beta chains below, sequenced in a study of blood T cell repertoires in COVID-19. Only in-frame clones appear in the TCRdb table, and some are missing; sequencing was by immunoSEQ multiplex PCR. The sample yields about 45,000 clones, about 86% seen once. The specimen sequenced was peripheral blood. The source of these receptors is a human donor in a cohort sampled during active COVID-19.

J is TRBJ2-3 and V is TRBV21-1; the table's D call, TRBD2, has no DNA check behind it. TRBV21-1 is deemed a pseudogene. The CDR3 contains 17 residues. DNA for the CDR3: TGTGCCAGCAGCAAAGCCGCGGGGGTTCCGGGGGAAGATACGCAGTATTTT. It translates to CASSKAAGVPGEDTQYF.

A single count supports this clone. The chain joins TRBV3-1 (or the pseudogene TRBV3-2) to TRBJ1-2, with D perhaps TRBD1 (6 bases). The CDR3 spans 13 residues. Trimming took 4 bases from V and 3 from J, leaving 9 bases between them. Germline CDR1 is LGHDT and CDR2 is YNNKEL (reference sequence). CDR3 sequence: CASSRDTDYGYTF. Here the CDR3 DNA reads TGTGCCAGCAGCCGGGACACCGACTATGGCTACACCTTC.

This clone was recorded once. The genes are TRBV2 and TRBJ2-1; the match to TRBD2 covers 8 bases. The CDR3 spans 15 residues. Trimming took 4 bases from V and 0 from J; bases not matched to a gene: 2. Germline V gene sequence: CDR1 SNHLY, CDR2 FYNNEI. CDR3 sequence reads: CASSVRGGSYNEQFF. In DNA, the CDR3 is TGTGCCAGCAGTGTCCGGGGGGGCTCCTACAATGAGCAGTTCTTC.

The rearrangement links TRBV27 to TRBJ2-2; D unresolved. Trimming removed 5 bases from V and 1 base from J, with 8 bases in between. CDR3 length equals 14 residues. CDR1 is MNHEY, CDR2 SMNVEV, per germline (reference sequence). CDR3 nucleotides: TGTGCCAGCAGTCCCCGAGGGAACACCGGGGAGCTGTTTTTT. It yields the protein CASSPRGNTGELFF.

DNA for the CDR3: TGTGCCAGCTCACCACTAAGGAGAATGGACTATGGCTACACCTTC. As protein: CASSPLRRMDYGYTF. The J gene is TRBJ1-2, the V gene TRBV18; no clear D. V lost 1 base and J lost 3, with 12 bases in between. Per germline, CDR1 KGHSH and CDR2 LQKENI. CDR3 length: 15 residues.

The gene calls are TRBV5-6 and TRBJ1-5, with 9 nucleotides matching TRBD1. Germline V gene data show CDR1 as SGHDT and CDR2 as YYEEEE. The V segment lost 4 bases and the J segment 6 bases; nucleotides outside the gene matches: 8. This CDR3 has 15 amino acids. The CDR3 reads CASSNRDRARQPQHF. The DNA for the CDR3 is TGTGCCAGCAGCAACCGGGACAGGGCCCGTCAGCCCCAGCATTTT.

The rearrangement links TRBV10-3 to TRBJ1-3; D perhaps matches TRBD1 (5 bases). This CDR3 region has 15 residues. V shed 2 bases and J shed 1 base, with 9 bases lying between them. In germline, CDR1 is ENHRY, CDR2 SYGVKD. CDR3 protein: CAISEERGSGNTIYF. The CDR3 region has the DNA TGTGCCATCAGTGAGGAACGGGGGTCTGGAAACACCATATATTTT.

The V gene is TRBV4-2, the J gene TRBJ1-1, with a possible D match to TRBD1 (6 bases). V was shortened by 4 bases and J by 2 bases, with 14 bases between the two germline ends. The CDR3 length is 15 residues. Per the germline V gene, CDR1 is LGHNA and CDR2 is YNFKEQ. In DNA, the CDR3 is TGTGCCAGCAGCCCCGGACAGTTAGGAAACACTGAAGCTTTCTTT. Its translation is CASSPGQLGNTEAFF.

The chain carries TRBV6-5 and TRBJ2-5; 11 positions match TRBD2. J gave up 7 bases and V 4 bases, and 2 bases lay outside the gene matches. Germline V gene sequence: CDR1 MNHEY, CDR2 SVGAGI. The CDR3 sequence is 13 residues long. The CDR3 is CASSSGLAGTQYF. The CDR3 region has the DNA TGTGCCAGCAGTTCAGGACTAGCGGGGACCCAGTACTTC.

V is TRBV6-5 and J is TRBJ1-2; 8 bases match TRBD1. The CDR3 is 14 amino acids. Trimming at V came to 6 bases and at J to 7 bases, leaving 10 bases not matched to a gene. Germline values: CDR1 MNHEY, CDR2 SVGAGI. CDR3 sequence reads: CASRPRTGTGGYTF. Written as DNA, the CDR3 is TGTGCCAGCAGACCCAGGACAGGGACAGGTGGCTACACCTTC.

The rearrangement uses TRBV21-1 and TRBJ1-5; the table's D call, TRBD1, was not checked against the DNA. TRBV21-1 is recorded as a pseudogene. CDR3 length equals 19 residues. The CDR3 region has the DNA TGTGCCAGCAGCAAAATCAAAGGCGGCGTACAGGGACAAGGTCAGCCCCAGCATTTT. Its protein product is CASSKIKGGVQGQGQPQHF.

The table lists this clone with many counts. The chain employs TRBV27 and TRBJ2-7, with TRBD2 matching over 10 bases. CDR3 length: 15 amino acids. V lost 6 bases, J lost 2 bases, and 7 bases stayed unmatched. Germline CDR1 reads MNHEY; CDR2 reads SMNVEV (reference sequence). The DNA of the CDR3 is TGTGCCAGCAGGTCCCTAGCGGGGGAACCCTACGAGCAGTACTTC. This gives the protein CASRSLAGEPYEQYF.

CDR3: CASSHARPRRGPYNEQFF. The CDR3, as DNA: TGCGCCAGCAGCCATGCTAGGCCCAGGAGGGGGCCCTACAATGAGCAGTTCTTC. The J gene is TRBJ2-1, the V gene TRBV4-1, with D tentatively TRBD1 (7 bases). The CDR3 sequence is 18 residues long. The germline V and J ends were trimmed by 3 bases and 2 bases, with 20 bases remaining between them. The V gene's germline CDR1 is MGHRA and CDR2 YSYEKL.

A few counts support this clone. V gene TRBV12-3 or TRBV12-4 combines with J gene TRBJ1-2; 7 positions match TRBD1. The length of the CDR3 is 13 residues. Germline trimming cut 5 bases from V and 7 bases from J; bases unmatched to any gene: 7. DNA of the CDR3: TGTGCCAGCAGTCCGACAGGGAACGGTGGCTACACCTTC. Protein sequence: CASSPTGNGGYTF.

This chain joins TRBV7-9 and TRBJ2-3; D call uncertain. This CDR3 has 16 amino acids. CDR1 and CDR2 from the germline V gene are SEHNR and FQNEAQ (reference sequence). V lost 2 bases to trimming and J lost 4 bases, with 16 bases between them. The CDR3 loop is CASSLRSWSSADTQYF. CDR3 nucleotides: TGTGCCAGCAGCTTAAGATCGTGGAGTTCGGCAGATACGCAGTATTTT.

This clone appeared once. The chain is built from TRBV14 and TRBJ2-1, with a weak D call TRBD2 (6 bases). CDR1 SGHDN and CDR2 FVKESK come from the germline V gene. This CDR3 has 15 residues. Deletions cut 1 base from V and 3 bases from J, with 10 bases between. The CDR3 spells CASSQVAGGYNEQFF. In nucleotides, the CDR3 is TGTGCCAGCAGCCAAGTCGCCGGGGGCTACAATGAGCAGTTCTTC. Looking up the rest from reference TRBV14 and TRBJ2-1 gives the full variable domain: EAGVTQFPSHSVIEKGQTVTLRCDPISGHDNLYWYRRVMGKEIKFLLHFVKESKQDESGMPNNRFLAERTGGTYSTLKVQPAELEDSGVYFCASSQVAGGYNEQFFGPGTRLTVL.

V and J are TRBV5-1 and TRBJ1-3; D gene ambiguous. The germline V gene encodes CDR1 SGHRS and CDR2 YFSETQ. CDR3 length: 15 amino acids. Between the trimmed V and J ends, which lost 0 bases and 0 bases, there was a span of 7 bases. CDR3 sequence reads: CASSLDESSGNTIYF. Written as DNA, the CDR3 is TGCGCCAGCAGCTTGGACGAGAGCTCTGGAAACACCATATATTTT.

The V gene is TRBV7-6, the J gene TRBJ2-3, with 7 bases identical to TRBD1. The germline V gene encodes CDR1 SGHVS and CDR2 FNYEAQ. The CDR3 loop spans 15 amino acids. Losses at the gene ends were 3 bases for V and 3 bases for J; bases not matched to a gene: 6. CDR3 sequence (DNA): TGTGCCAGCAGCTTTGACCGGGACAGTACAGATACGCAGTATTTT. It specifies CASSFDRDSTDTQYF.

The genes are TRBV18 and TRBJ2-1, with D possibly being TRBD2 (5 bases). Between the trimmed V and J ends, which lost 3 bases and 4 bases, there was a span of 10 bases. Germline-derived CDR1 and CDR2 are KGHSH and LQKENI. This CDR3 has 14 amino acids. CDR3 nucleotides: TGTGCCAGCTCACCTCGACGGGGTTACAATGAGCAGTTCTTC. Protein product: CASSPRRGYNEQFF.

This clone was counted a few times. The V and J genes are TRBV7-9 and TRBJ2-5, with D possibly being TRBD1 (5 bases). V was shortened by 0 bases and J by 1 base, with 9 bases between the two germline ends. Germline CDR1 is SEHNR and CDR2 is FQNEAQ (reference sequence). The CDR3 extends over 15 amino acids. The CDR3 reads CASSLASGPQETQYF. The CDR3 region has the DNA TGTGCCAGCAGCTTAGCTTCAGGGCCCCAAGAGACCCAGTACTTC.

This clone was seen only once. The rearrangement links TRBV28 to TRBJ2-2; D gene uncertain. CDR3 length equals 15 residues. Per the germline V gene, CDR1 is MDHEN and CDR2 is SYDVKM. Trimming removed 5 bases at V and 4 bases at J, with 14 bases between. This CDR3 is CASSPFTDGTGELFF. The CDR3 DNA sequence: TGTGCCAGCAGTCCATTCACAGACGGCACCGGGGAGCTGTTTTTT.

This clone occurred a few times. CDR3 sequence (DNA): TGTGCCAGCAGCCATAACTCGAAAGGGGCCGGGGAGCTGTTTTTT. It specifies CASSHNSKGAGELFF. This rearrangement joins TRBV3-1 (or the pseudogene TRBV3-2) to TRBJ2-2, with a weak D call TRBD1 (5 bases). Trimming took 3 bases from V and 6 from J, leaving 14 bases between them. Germline loops: CDR1 LGHDT, CDR2 YNNKEL (reference sequence). The CDR3 runs to 15 residues.

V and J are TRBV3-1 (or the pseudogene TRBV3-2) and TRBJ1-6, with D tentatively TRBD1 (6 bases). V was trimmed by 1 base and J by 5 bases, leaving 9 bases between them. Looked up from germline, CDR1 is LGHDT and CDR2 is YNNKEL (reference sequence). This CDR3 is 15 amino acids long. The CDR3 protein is CASSQGGQNNSPLHF. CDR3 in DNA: TGTGCCAGCAGCCAAGGCGGACAGAATAATTCACCCCTCCACTTT.

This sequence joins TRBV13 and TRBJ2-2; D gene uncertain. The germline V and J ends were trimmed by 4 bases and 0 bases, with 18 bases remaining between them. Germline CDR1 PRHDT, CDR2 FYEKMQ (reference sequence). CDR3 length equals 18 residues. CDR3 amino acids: CASSSQDRFGPNTGELFF. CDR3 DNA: TGTGCCAGCAGCTCCCAAGACCGGTTTGGGCCGAACACCGGGGAGCTGTTTTTT.

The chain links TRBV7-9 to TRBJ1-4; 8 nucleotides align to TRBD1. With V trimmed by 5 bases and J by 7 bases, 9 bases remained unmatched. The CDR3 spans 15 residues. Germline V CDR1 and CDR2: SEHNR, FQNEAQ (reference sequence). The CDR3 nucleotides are TGTGCCAGCAGCCAGGGGACAGGCTATATTGAAAAACTGTTTTTT. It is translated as CASSQGTGYIEKLFF.

CDR3 region: CASSELFHNSPLHF. The CDR3 DNA reads as TGTGCCAGCAGTGAACTGTTTCATAATTCACCCCTCCACTTT. The J gene is TRBJ1-6, the V gene TRBV6-1; D gene uncertain. There are 14 residues in the CDR3. Germline CDR1 MNHNS, CDR2 SASEGT. V lost 2 bases to trimming and J lost 5 bases, with 7 bases between them.

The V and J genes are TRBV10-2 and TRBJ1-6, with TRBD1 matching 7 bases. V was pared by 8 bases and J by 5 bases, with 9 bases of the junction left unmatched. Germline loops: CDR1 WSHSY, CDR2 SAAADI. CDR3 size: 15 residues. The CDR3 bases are TGCGCCAGCGGTACGACAGGGCTGAATAATTCACCCCTCCACTTT. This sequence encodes CASGTTGLNNSPLHF.

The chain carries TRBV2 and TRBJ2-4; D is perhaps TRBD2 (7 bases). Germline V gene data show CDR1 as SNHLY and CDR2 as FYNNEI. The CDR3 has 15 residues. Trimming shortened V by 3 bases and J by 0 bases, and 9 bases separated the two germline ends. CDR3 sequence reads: CASSDGGLAKNIQYF. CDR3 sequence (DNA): TGTGCCAGCAGTGACGGGGGGCTAGCCAAAAACATTCAGTACTTC.

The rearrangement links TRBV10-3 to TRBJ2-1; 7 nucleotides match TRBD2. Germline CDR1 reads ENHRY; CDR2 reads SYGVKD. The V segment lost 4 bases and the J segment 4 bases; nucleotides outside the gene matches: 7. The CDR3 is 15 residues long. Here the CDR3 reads CAISVTSDLYNEQFF. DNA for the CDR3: TGTGCCATCAGTGTAACTAGCGACCTATACAATGAGCAGTTCTTC.

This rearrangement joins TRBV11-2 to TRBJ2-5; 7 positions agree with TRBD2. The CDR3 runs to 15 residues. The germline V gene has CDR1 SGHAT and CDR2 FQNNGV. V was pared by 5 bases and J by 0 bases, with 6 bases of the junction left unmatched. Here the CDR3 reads CASSPSGEYQETQYF. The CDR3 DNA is TGTGCCAGCAGCCCTAGCGGAGAGTACCAAGAGACCCAGTACTTC.